This TCR beta chain was sequenced in a study of blood T cell repertoires in COVID-19. About the study: Samples came from the United States, Italy and Spain, spanning acute and convalescent COVID-19. PBMCs, B-cell-depleted T cells, or T cells were the source of the cDNA or gDNA that made up the material.

Germline V gene data show CDR1 as SGHTA and CDR2 as FQGNSA. CDR3 size: 15 residues. V shed 6 bases and J shed 0 bases, with 14 bases lying between them. How the authors handled the data: Scientists estimated how many nucleated cells there were by amplifying reference gene primers. Some clones are missing from TCRdb's copy, which holds only in-frame ones; the method was immunoSEQ multiplex PCR. Clone size and V and J calls were adopted from that table, with D and trimming inferred from the DNA. Among 50,000 to 75,000 clones listed, around nine tenths were seen once. The source of this sequence is a woman in her fifties or sixties with active or convalescent COVID-19. The rearrangement uses TRBV7-2 and TRBJ1-1; D is possibly TRBD1 (6 bases). Sequencing input: peripheral blood. CDR3 sequence (DNA): TGTGCCAGCAGTCCCAGGCCAGGGGTGAACACTGAAGCTTTCTTT. Translated, it gives CASSPRPGVNTEAFF.